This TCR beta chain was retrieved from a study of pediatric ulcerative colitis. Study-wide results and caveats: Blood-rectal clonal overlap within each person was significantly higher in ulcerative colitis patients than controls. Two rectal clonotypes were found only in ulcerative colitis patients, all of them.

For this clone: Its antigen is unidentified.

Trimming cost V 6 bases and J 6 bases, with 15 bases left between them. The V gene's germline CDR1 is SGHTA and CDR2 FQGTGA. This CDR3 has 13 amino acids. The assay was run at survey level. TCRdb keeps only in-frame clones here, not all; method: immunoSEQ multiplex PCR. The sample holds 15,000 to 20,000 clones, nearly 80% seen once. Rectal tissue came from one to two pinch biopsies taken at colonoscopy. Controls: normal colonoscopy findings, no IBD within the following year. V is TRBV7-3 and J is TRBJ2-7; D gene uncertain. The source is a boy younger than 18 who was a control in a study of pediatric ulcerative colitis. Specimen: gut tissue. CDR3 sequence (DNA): TGTGCCAGCAGTGACGGGCCGCGGAGCGAGCAGTACTTC. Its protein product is CASSDGPRSEQYF.